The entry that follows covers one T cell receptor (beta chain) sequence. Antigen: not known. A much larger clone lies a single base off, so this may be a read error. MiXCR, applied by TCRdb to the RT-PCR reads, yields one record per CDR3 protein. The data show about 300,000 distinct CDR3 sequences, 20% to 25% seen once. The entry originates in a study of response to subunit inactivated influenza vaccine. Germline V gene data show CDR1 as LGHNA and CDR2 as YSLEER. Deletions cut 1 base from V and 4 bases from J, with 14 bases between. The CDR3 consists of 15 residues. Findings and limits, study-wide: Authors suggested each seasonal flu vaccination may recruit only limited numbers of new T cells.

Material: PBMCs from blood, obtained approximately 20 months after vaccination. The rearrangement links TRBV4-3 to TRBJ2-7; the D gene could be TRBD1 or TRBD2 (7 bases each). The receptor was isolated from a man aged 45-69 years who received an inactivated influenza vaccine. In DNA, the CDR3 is TGCGCCAGCAGCCAAGCCGGGACAGCGGGGTACGAGCAGTACTTC. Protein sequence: CASSQAGTAGYEQYF.